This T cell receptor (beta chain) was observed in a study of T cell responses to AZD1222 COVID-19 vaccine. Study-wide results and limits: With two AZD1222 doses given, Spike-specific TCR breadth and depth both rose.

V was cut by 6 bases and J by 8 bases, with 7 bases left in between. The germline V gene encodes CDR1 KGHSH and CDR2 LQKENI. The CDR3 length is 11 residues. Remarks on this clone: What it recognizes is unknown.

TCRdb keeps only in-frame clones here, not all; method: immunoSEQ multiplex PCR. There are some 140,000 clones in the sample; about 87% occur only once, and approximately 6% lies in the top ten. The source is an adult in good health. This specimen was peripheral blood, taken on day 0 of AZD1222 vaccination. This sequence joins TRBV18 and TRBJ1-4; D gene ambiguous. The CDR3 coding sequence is TGTGCCAGCTCTCCGGGCGAAAAACTGTTTTTT. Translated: CASSPGEKLFF.